This T cell receptor (beta chain) stems from a study of cytomegalovirus exposure and HLA in healthy donors. Study at large: Both the 95 to 150 validation repertoires and the approximately 700 first-cohort repertoires used the same platform, as reported by a later analysis. Study-wide results and caveats: A list of 150 or so TCR beta chains associated with cytomegalovirus was given. Through in vitro validation, three CMV-associated chains were shown to be specific for CMV antigens.

Profiled with immunoSEQ multiplex PCR; TCRdb holds only in-frame clones, not every one. The sample has 250,000 to 300,000 clones, roughly 90% seen once. With 0 bases clipped from V and 1 base from J, the junction kept 11 bases outside the gene matches. Germline-derived CDR1 and CDR2 are SGHRS and YFSETQ. The CDR3 is 19 amino acids. A note on this clone: Antigen unknown.

The sample comprised PBMCs. The receptor's source is a woman aged 18-29 years in good health and CMV-seronegative. The V call is TRBV5-1, the J call TRBJ2-2, with 8 bases fitting TRBD2. The CDR3 DNA reads TGCGCCAGCAGCTTGGACTCACGAGGCGGGGGGTGGAACACCGGGGAGCTGTTTTTT. This codes for CASSLDSRGGGWNTGELFF.